These 29 T cell receptor beta chains were all obtained from the same sample, sequenced in a study of blood T cell repertoires in COVID-19. Clones were sequenced by immunoSEQ multiplex PCR, and TCRdb holds only the in-frame ones, with some missing. The sample shows about 300,000 clones, 85% of them seen only once. Sequencing was performed on PBMCs or T cells enriched from blood (not recorded which). The receptors stem from a woman aged 45-60 years who had recovered from COVID-19.

In its sample, this clone was seen once. The rearrangement uses TRBV12-3 or TRBV12-4 and TRBJ1-5; unclear D gene. The CDR3 totals 13 residues. V was clipped by 10 bases and J by 4 bases, with 14 bases between them. CDR3 in amino acids: CATTGSGNQPQHF. The CDR3 nucleotides read TGTGCCACTACGGGGTCGGGGAATCAGCCCCAGCATTTT.

This clone occurred a few times. The chain links TRBV29-1 to TRBJ2-6, with a possible D match to TRBD2 (5 bases). Trimming removed 3 bases at V and 2 bases at J, with 8 bases between. Germline-derived CDR1 and CDR2 are SQVTM and ANQGSEA. This CDR3 has 14 amino acids. In nucleotides, the CDR3 is TGCAGCGTTGAGCCGGGAACTGGGGCCAACGTCCTGACTTTC. It is translated as CSVEPGTGANVLTF.

The chain links TRBV11-2 to TRBJ2-5, with D maybe TRBD1 (6 bases). V was clipped by 5 bases and J by 9 bases, with 19 bases between them. The germline V gene encodes CDR1 SGHAT and CDR2 FQNNGV. The CDR3 runs to 14 residues. The CDR3 region has the DNA TGTGCCAGCAGCGCCCCCAGGGGCGGCCAGGCCCAGTACTTC. Its translation is CASSAPRGGQAQYF.

The chain is built from TRBV5-4 and TRBJ2-7; 9 bases fit TRBD1. The V gene's germline CDR1 is SGHNT and CDR2 YYREEE (reference sequence). V shed 3 bases and J 9 bases; nucleotides not matched to a gene: 4. The length of the CDR3 is 12 residues. The CDR3 reads CASSYDRGAQYF. The CDR3 DNA follows: TGTGCCAGCAGCTATGACAGGGGGGCGCAGTACTTC.

This chain joins TRBV5-1 and TRBJ2-2; 8 bases map to TRBD2. Germline V lookup: CDR1 SGHRS, CDR2 YFSETQ. Unmatched junction bases numbered 8, after V lost 6 bases and J lost 7 bases. This CDR3 is built from 14 residues. CDR3 region: CASNPGLVIGELFF. DNA for the CDR3: TGCGCCAGCAACCCGGGACTAGTGATCGGGGAGCTGTTTTTT.

This chain connects TRBV9 to TRBJ1-5; the match to TRBD1 covers 8 bases. Germline CDR1 and CDR2: SGDLS and YYNGEE. After removal of 4 bases from V and 6 bases from J, the junction contained 6 bases not matched to a gene. The length of the CDR3 is 14 residues. In DNA form, the CDR3 reads TGTGCCAGCAGCACTCTAACAGGGGGTCAGCCCCAGCATTTT. Encoded protein: CASSTLTGGQPQHF.

The chain combines TRBV7-2 with TRBJ1-3, with D perhaps TRBD1 (6 bases). The germline CDR1 and CDR2 sequences are SGHTA and FQGNSA. The length of the CDR3 is 14 residues. The V gene lost 5 bases and the J gene lost 0 bases, with 8 bases spanning the gap. The CDR3 DNA follows: TGTGCCAGCAGCCCACAGGGCTCTGGAAACACCATATATTTT. Amino acids: CASSPQGSGNTIYF. The entire variable domain, with the rest obtained from reference TRBV7-2 and TRBJ1-3, is as follows: GAGVSQSPSNKVTEKGKDVELRCDPISGHTALYWYRQSLGQGLEFLIYFQGNSAPDKSGLPSDRFSAERTGGSVSTLTIQRTQQEDSAVYLCASSPQGSGNTIYFGEGSWLTVV.

V gene TRBV5-1 combines with J gene TRBJ2-7; the match to TRBD1 covers 9 bases. This CDR3 is built from 16 residues. Germline V gene sequence: CDR1 SGHRS, CDR2 YFSETQ. V lost 4 bases to trimming and J lost 0 bases; unmatched junction nucleotides: 8. The CDR3 loop is CASSPIRDRVSYEQYF. CDR3 coding DNA: TGCGCCAGCAGCCCGATCCGGGACAGGGTCTCCTACGAGCAGTACTTC.

V and J are TRBV6-5 and TRBJ2-2, with TRBD2 as a possible D gene (5 bases). CDR3 length: 14 residues. Trimming shortened V by 0 bases and J by 8 bases, and 10 bases separated the two germline ends. Germline CDR1 is MNHEY and CDR2 is SVGAGI. CDR3 bases: TGTGCCAGCAGTTACTCTGCCGGGAATGGGGAGCTGTTTTTT. Translation: CASSYSAGNGELFF.

Here the CDR3 DNA reads TGTGCCAGTAGTGATCCGGGACAGGGGGCGCGAGAGCAGTACTTC. Translating gives CASSDPGQGAREQYF. This chain connects TRBV19 to TRBJ2-7; 12 bases fit TRBD1. The CDR3 is made up of 15 amino acids. Looked up from germline, CDR1 is LNHDA and CDR2 is SQIVND (reference sequence). The trim removed 5 bases at V and 7 bases at J, leaving 9 bases unmatched. The full variable domain, its missing parts supplied by reference TRBV19 and TRBJ2-7, is DGGITQSPKYLFRKEGQNVTLSCEQNLNHDAMYWYRQDPGQGLRLIYYSQIVNDFQKGDIAEGYSVSREKKESFPLTVTSAQKNPTAFYLCASSDPGQGAREQYFGPGTRLTVT.

The chain links TRBV9 to TRBJ1-2, with D perhaps matching TRBD1 (6 bases). Germline V gene lookup returns CDR1 SGDLS and CDR2 YYNGEE. This CDR3 region has 14 residues. Trimming cost V 3 bases and J 2 bases, with 11 bases left between them. The CDR3 DNA sequence: TGTGCCAGCAGCGAGAGTACAGGGAACTATGGCTACACCTTC. This codes for CASSESTGNYGYTF.

The chain is built from TRBV19 and TRBJ2-5; 7 nucleotides match TRBD2. The CDR3 extends over 15 amino acids. J was trimmed by 1 base and V by 4 bases; bases with no gene match: 6. Germline CDR1 LNHDA, CDR2 SQIVND (reference sequence). Written as DNA, the CDR3 is TGTGCCAGTAGTAACACGGGAGGCCTCCAAGAGACCCAGTACTTC. It specifies CASSNTGGLQETQYF. Full variable domain (remainder filled in from reference TRBV19 and TRBJ2-5): DGGITQSPKYLFRKEGQNVTLSCEQNLNHDAMYWYRQDPGQGLRLIYYSQIVNDFQKGDIAEGYSVSREKKESFPLTVTSAQKNPTAFYLCASSNTGGLQETQYFGPGTRLLVL.

V is TRBV28 and J is TRBJ1-2; D gene unclear. V shed 2 bases and J shed 4 bases, with 8 bases lying between them. The CDR3 covers 13 residues. Germline values: CDR1 MDHEN, CDR2 SYDVKM. The CDR3 region has the DNA TGTGCCAGCAGTTTAGGGCCCCGCTATGGCTACACCTTC. It codes for CASSLGPRYGYTF.

The chain uses TRBV4-3 and TRBJ2-1; 10 positions match TRBD2. The junction had 6 bases not matched to a gene; V was cut back by 0 bases and J by 7 bases. CDR1 is LGHNA and CDR2 is YSLEER in the germline V gene. The CDR3 spans 16 residues. For the CDR3, the DNA is TGCGCCAGCAGCCAAGACAGCCTAGCGGGAGTTAATGAGCAGTTCTTC. This translates into CASSQDSLAGVNEQFF.

The V call is TRBV27, the J call TRBJ2-7; possibly TRBD2 for D (5 bases). Germline lookup yields CDR1 MNHEY and CDR2 SMNVEV (reference sequence). The CDR3 covers 16 residues. V lost 0 bases, J lost 0 bases, and 12 bases lay in between. The CDR3 DNA sequence: TGTGCCAGCAGTTTATCCTTGTCGGGGAGCTCCTACGAGCAGTACTTC. It specifies CASSLSLSGSSYEQYF.

The chain uses TRBV27 and TRBJ2-7; 7 bases match TRBD1. Losses at the gene ends were 5 bases for V and 2 bases for J; bases not matched to a gene: 9. The CDR3 is 15 amino acids. Germline values: CDR1 MNHEY, CDR2 SMNVEV (reference sequence). For the CDR3, the DNA is TGTGCCAGCAGTCCTGTGACAGGGTCCACCTACGAGCAGTACTTC. Protein: CASSPVTGSTYEQYF.

This clone was found once. The chain carries TRBV11-2 and TRBJ2-3; 8 bases align to TRBD1. The CDR3 sequence is 16 residues long. J gave up 4 bases and V 0 bases, and 6 bases lay outside the gene matches. CDR1 and CDR2 from the germline V gene are SGHAT and FQNNGV. CDR3 in amino acids: CASSLEGQQGADTQYF. In DNA, the CDR3 is TGTGCCAGCAGCTTAGAAGGGCAACAGGGGGCAGATACGCAGTATTTT.

The chain recombines TRBV30 with TRBJ2-1; 7 nucleotides agree with TRBD1. There are 15 residues in the CDR3. Germline CDR1 reads GTSNPN; CDR2 reads SVGIG (reference sequence). V was clipped by 1 base and J by 7 bases; unmatched bases: 10. The CDR3 bases are TGTGCCTGGAGTGCGTTAGGGGGCGCTTGGAATGAGCAGTTCTTC. This translates into CAWSALGGAWNEQFF.

The chain carries TRBV30 and TRBJ2-7, with D perhaps matching TRBD2 (6 bases). V lost 0 bases, J lost 3 bases, and 15 bases lay in between. The CDR3 length is 15 residues. In germline, CDR1 is GTSNPN, CDR2 SVGIG (reference sequence). In DNA, the CDR3 is TGTGCCTGGAGTGTATTTAGGCGGGGCGACTACGAGCAGTACTTC. Translating it yields CAWSVFRRGDYEQYF.

The chain links TRBV5-1 to TRBJ1-6; D is ambiguous. Germline V gene lookup returns CDR1 SGHRS and CDR2 YFSETQ. The V and J ends lost 0 bases and 8 bases respectively, with 18 bases between them. The CDR3 is 17 amino acids. This chain's CDR3 is CASSLATSTLSHSPLHF. The CDR3 region has the DNA TGCGCCAGCAGCTTGGCGACCTCGACACTTTCGCATTCACCCCTCCACTTT.

The chain joins TRBV18 to TRBJ1-5; D is possibly TRBD1 (6 bases). Germline V gives CDR1 KGHSH, CDR2 LQKENI. The CDR3 spans 16 residues. V was trimmed by 6 bases and J by 0 bases, leaving 15 bases between them. The CDR3 spells CASSQQGSDSNQPQHF. CDR3 coding DNA: TGTGCCAGCTCGCAACAGGGTTCGGATAGCAATCAGCCCCAGCATTTT.

J is TRBJ1-2 and V is TRBV7-8; no definite D call. The V and J ends lost 5 bases and 4 bases respectively, with 11 bases between them. The CDR3 has 13 residues. CDR1 and CDR2 (germline): SGHVS, FQNEAQ. CDR3 residues: CASSPQSVYGYTF. As DNA, the CDR3 is TGTGCCAGCAGCCCCCAGTCAGTCTATGGCTACACCTTC.

J is TRBJ1-4 and V is TRBV24-1; D is unresolved. The length of the CDR3 is 13 residues. With 6 bases removed from V and 7 bases from J, the gap between germline ends came to 11 bases. The germline gives CDR1 KGHDR, CDR2 SFDVKD. CDR3 loop: CATSRQSGEKLFF. DNA for the CDR3: TGTGCCACCAGTCGTCAGTCGGGTGAAAAACTGTTTTTT.

The gene calls are TRBV2 and TRBJ1-5, with D possibly TRBD1 on 5 matching bases. CDR3 size: 15 residues. Germline loops: CDR1 SNHLY, CDR2 FYNNEI. The V gene lost 5 bases and the J gene lost 6 bases, with 17 bases spanning the gap. The CDR3 coding sequence is TGTGCCAGCAGTCAGGAGTCCCAGGGAGGTCAGCCCCAGCATTTT. It encodes CASSQESQGGQPQHF.

The chain couples TRBV29-1 to TRBJ1-4, with 7 bases identical to TRBD1. Germline-derived CDR1 and CDR2 are SQVTM and ANQGSEA. The CDR3 length is 13 residues. Losses at the gene ends were 7 bases for V and 4 bases for J; bases not matched to a gene: 6. The CDR3 DNA is TGCAGCGCTTCCGGGACAGATAATGAAAAACTGTTTTTT. Translating gives CSASGTDNEKLFF.

Here the CDR3 DNA reads TGTGCCAGCAGTTGGGTGCGGGGCCAAGAGACCCAGTACTTC. This translates into CASSWVRGQETQYF. The V and J genes are TRBV28 and TRBJ2-5; possibly TRBD2 for D (6 bases). The CDR3 extends over 14 amino acids. CDR1 and CDR2 from the germline V gene are MDHEN and SYDVKM. V was pared by 4 bases and J by 1 base, with 10 bases between.

The sample holds one count of this clone. The chain uses TRBV5-1 and TRBJ2-1; 7 nucleotides agree with TRBD1. Germline trimming cut 0 bases from V and 6 bases from J; bases unmatched to any gene: 6. The V gene's germline CDR1 is SGHRS and CDR2 YFSETQ. There are 15 residues in the CDR3. CDR3 loop: CASSLVGTAFNEQFF. The CDR3 DNA sequence: TGCGCCAGCAGCTTGGTCGGGACAGCCTTCAATGAGCAGTTCTTC.

This clone was observed a few times. The chain employs TRBV5-6 and TRBJ1-1; D remains ambiguous. Germline CDR1 reads SGHDT; CDR2 reads YYEEEE. This CDR3 has 14 residues. Deletions cut 3 bases from V and 3 bases from J, with 12 bases between. In nucleotides, the CDR3 is TGTGCCAGCAGCTCGGGAATCTCGGACACTGAAGCTTTCTTT. Its translation: CASSSGISDTEAFF.

The V call is TRBV19, the J call TRBJ2-1; 9 bases agree with TRBD2. Looked up from germline, CDR1 is LNHDA and CDR2 is SQIVND (reference sequence). V was pared by 6 bases and J by 5 bases, with 5 bases of the junction left unmatched. This CDR3 is 14 amino acids long. CDR3 sequence: CASRTSGENNEQFF. The CDR3 DNA sequence: TGTGCCAGTAGGACTAGCGGAGAAAACAATGAGCAGTTCTTC.